The source of this T cell receptor beta chain is a study of shared clonotypes between healthy human individuals. About the study: CD4 naive cells filled three plates per donor, CD4 memory three, CD8 naive two and CD8 memory one.

Germline V gene data show CDR1 as MNHNY and CDR2 as SVGAGI (reference sequence). V was clipped by 2 bases and J by 3 bases; unmatched bases: 6. The CDR3 contains 16 residues. Broader study findings: In general, naive subsets displayed greater estimated richness than memory subsets did.

Details on this clone: The antigen is unknown.

Some 30,000 T cell genomes, or 200 to 250 ng DNA, went into the sorted-subset replicate PCRs. Clones were sequenced by immunoSEQ multiplex PCR, and TCRdb holds only the in-frame ones, with some missing. Of 2 million to 3 million clones in the sample, more than 80% were seen once. This receptor was obtained from a man aged 18 to 29 in good health. The chain is built from TRBV6-6 and TRBJ2-1; 8 bases agree with TRBD2. Sequenced sample: naive CD4+ T cells sorted from blood. Regarding subset: CD45RA+ positively selected. CDR3 DNA: TGTGCCAGCAGTTACGGGCTAGCGGGTAACTACAATGAGCAGTTCTTC. Amino acid sequence: CASSYGLAGNYNEQFF.